A single sample is the source of the 26 T cell receptor beta chains below, sequenced in a study of blood T cells in healthy people across ages. The second PCR ran about 7 to 12 cycles with a sample-barcoded 5' primer and J-beta primers. TCRdb re-called the 5' RACE reads with MiXCR, one entry per CDR3 protein. The data hold around 1,000,000 distinct CDR3 sequences, with approximately 25% observed a single time. These sequences were also reported in another study, on T cells of mothers and their children.

Sequencing was done on a sample of blood. All receptors come from a girl aged 2 to 9 in good health.

Note on this clonotype: The junction departs from germline at one end; a sequencing error may be responsible. The gene calls are TRBV29-1 and TRBJ1-2, with D maybe TRBD1 (5 bases). CDR1 and CDR2 from the germline V gene are SQVTM and ANQGSEA. The CDR3 runs to 15 residues. The CDR3 DNA reads as TGCAGCGTTGACTTAACAGGACCTACAAACTATGGCCACACCTTC. Its protein is CSVDLTGPTNYGHTF.

This chain connects TRBV20-1 to TRBJ2-3; possibly TRBD2 for D (6 bases). CDR1 DFQATT and CDR2 SNEGSKA come from the germline V gene (reference sequence). The CDR3 spans 14 residues. V lost 5 bases to trimming and J lost 1 base, with 13 bases between them. This chain's CDR3 is CSAGKTGGTDTQYF. The CDR3 bases are TGCAGTGCTGGGAAAACGGGAGGCACAGATACGCAGTATTTT.

This clonotype has just a few counts. V gene TRBV7-8 combines with J gene TRBJ2-3, with 12 bases matching TRBD2. Germline V gene data show CDR1 as SGHVS and CDR2 as FQNEAQ. The CDR3 runs to 21 residues. The J segment lost 6 bases and the V segment lost 2 bases, leaving 21 bases of the junction unmatched. CDR3: CASSLPRGGLAGVVERDTQYF. The DNA of the CDR3 is TGTGCCAGCAGCTTACCTAGAGGGGGACTAGCGGGTGTGGTCGAGAGGGATACGCAGTATTTT.

The rearrangement uses TRBV12-3 or TRBV12-4 and TRBJ2-3; D unclear. Trimming took 6 bases from V and 0 from J, leaving 13 bases between them. The CDR3 contains 15 residues. The CDR3 protein is CASSLLTASTDTQYF. CDR3 sequence (DNA): TGTGCCAGCAGCCTACTCACTGCTAGCACAGATACGCAGTATTTT.

The chain employs TRBV28 and TRBJ2-4; D perhaps matches TRBD1 (5 bases). Between the trimmed V and J ends, which lost 6 bases and 0 bases, there was a span of 15 bases. The CDR3 covers 16 residues. Looked up from germline, CDR1 is MDHEN and CDR2 is SYDVKM. In nucleotides, the CDR3 is TGTGCCAGCAGGCCCTTAGGGGCAGCAGCCAAAAACATTCAGTACTTC. Amino acid sequence: CASRPLGAAAKNIQYF.

In the case of this clonotype: Germline is not matched at one junction end, which may reflect a read error. This chain uses TRBV24-1 with TRBJ2-2; no reliable D call. The CDR3 has 15 amino acids. Germline V gene data show CDR1 as KGHDR and CDR2 as SFDVKD. The CDR3 DNA sequence: TGTGCCACCAGTTATTTGGGCAGTTCCACCGGGGAGCTGTTTTTT. Translation: CATSYLGSSTGELFF.

This clonotype was observed a few times. This sequence joins TRBV6-5 and TRBJ2-5; D possibly uses TRBD1 or TRBD2 (6 bases each). CDR1 is MNHEY, CDR2 SVGAGI, per germline. The V gene lost 0 bases and the J gene lost 3 bases, with 14 bases spanning the gap. This CDR3 is 16 amino acids long. The chain's CDR3 is CASSYSGGGGKETQYF. The CDR3 coding sequence is TGTGCCAGCAGTTACTCGGGGGGCGGAGGAAAAGAGACCCAGTACTTC.

In this sample, this clonotype turned up a few times. The chain is built from TRBV29-1 and TRBJ1-1; perhaps TRBD1 as D (5 bases). The V and J ends lost 6 bases and 0 bases respectively, with 17 bases between them. Germline-derived CDR1 and CDR2 are SQVTM and ANQGSEA. The CDR3 has 15 residues. The DNA of the CDR3 is TGCAGCGTCCTAGATTTGGGACCGTTGAACACTGAAGCTTTCTTT. Amino acids: CSVLDLGPLNTEAFF.

This clonotype was seen more than once but under ten times. The chain recombines TRBV4-3 with TRBJ1-2, with D unresolved. The V and J ends lost 4 bases and 0 bases respectively, with 18 bases between them. CDR1 is LGHNA, CDR2 YSLEER, per germline. The CDR3 consists of 17 residues. CDR3 nucleotides: TGCGCCAGCAGCCTCCGCCCGGCAGTGTTAGCTAACTATGGCTACACCTTC. It yields the protein CASSLRPAVLANYGYTF.

The chain carries TRBV6-5 and TRBJ2-7; D unresolved. From germline, CDR1 is MNHEY and CDR2 SVGAGI. This CDR3 contains 13 residues. With 4 bases removed from V and 7 bases from J, the gap between germline ends came to 14 bases. The chain's CDR3 is CASSLSSLTEQYF. In DNA, the CDR3 is TGTGCCAGCAGTTTGTCTAGTCTTACGGAGCAGTACTTC.

This clonotype was found a few times. The V and J genes are TRBV12-3 or TRBV12-4 and TRBJ2-2; D is unresolved. The CDR3 consists of 12 residues. V was trimmed by 7 bases and J by 6 bases, leaving 9 bases between them. CDR3 amino acids: CASIFNAGELFF. CDR3 DNA: TGTGCCAGCATCTTTAACGCCGGGGAGCTGTTTTTT.

The J gene is TRBJ1-2, the V gene TRBV5-6; no reliable D call. CDR1 and CDR2 (germline): SGHDT, YYEEEE. The CDR3 length is 12 residues. The ends were cut back, 6 bases at V and 4 bases at J, with 10 bases in the middle. The CDR3 DNA sequence: TGTGCCAGCAAGGGCAACATCTATGGCTACACCTTC. Translating gives CASKGNIYGYTF. The full variable domain, completed using reference TRBV5-6 and TRBJ1-2, is DAGVTQSPTHLIKTRGQQVTLRCSPKSGHDTVSWYQQALGQGPQFIFQYYEEEERQRGNFPDRFSGHQFPNYSSELNVNALLLGDSALYLCASKGNIYGYTFGSGTRLTVV.

The chain is built from TRBV29-1 and TRBJ2-3; D ambiguous. Germline V gene sequence: CDR1 SQVTM, CDR2 ANQGSEA. With 2 bases removed from V and 5 bases from J, the gap between germline ends came to 11 bases. The CDR3 runs to 13 residues. CDR3 coding DNA: TGCAGCGTTGAAATTAGAGTGGGAGATACGCAGTATTTT. It yields the protein CSVEIRVGDTQYF.

This rearrangement joins TRBV2 to TRBJ2-5, with TRBD2 matching over 7 bases. The J call is uncertain, as TRBJ2-7 better fits the DNA end. This CDR3 comprises 13 residues. Germline V gives CDR1 SNHLY, CDR2 FYNNEI. The CDR3 region has the DNA TGTGCCACCGACTACGGGGGGTCCTACGAGCAGTACTTC. This sequence encodes CATDYGGSYEQYF.

This chain connects TRBV5-1 to TRBJ2-1, with no clear D. Trimming removed 0 bases from V and 10 bases from J, with 8 bases in between. The CDR3 loop spans 12 amino acids. The germline CDR1 and CDR2 sequences are SGHRS and YFSETQ. The CDR3 sequence is CASSLDPREQFF. The CDR3 nucleotides are TGCGCCAGCAGCTTGGACCCGAGGGAGCAGTTCTTC.

Written as DNA, the CDR3 is TGTGCCAGCAGCCGGAGGGCGGAGACCCAGTACTTC. Translation gives CASSRRAETQYF. The V and J genes are TRBV5-4 and TRBJ2-5, with D possibly matching TRBD2 (6 bases). CDR1 SGHNT and CDR2 YYREEE come from the germline V gene (reference sequence). This CDR3 spans 12 amino acids. The V end was cut by 4 bases, the J end by 5 bases, with 9 bases between.

The V gene is TRBV13, the J gene TRBJ2-1; 8 bases align to TRBD2. The end of the DNA is better explained by TRBJ2-7, so the J call may be wrong. The CDR3 totals 15 residues. Germline CDR1 PRHDT, CDR2 FYEKMQ (reference sequence). This chain's CDR3 is CASSERGRTNYEQYF. Here the CDR3 DNA reads TGTGCCAGCAGCGAGCGGGGGAGAACAAACTACGAGCAGTACTTC.

The chain recombines TRBV6-5 with TRBJ2-7; D unclear. This CDR3 has 14 amino acids. Trimming cost V 0 bases and J 1 base, with 7 bases left between them. In germline, CDR1 is MNHEY, CDR2 SVGAGI. The DNA of the CDR3 is TGTGCCAGCAGTTACTCCCACGGTTCCTACGAGCAGTACTTC. Encoded protein: CASSYSHGSYEQYF.

This clonotype was recorded at least ten times. The junction and the germline gene differ at one end; a read error may be behind it. V is TRBV7-3 and J is TRBJ2-3; 7 nucleotides line up with TRBD2. CDR3 length: 15 residues. The germline CDR1 and CDR2 sequences are SGHTA and FQGTGA. CDR3 amino acids: CASSLSGTSTDTQYF. The CDR3 DNA is TGCGCCAGCAGCTTGAGCGGGACTAGCACAGATACGCAGTATTTT.

This clonotype was detected only once. This rearrangement joins TRBV28 to TRBJ1-1; 7 bases are a match to TRBD1. After removal of 6 bases from V and 10 bases from J, the junction contained 5 bases not matched to a gene. The CDR3 extends over 11 amino acids. Per the germline V gene, CDR1 is MDHEN and CDR2 is SYDVKM. The CDR3 protein is CASSQGEGAFF. For the CDR3, the DNA is TGTGCCAGCAGCCAGGGGGAGGGAGCTTTCTTT. The complete variable domain, with remaining parts taken from reference TRBV28 and TRBJ1-1, reads DVKVTQSSRYLVKRTGEKVFLECVQDMDHENMFWYRQDPGLGLRLIYFSYDVKMKEKGDIPEGYSVSREKKERFSLILESASTNQTSMYLCASSQGEGAFFGQGTRLTVV.

In this sample, this clonotype turned up a few times. The V gene is TRBV27, the J gene TRBJ1-1; a weak D match, TRBD1 (5 bases). V was cut by 5 bases and J by 0 bases, with 19 bases left in between. The CDR3 has 17 residues. CDR1 and CDR2 (germline): MNHEY, SMNVEV (reference sequence). CDR3 in amino acids: CASSPSLQATLNTEAFF. Written as DNA, the CDR3 is TGTGCCAGCAGTCCGTCCTTACAGGCTACCCTGAACACTGAAGCTTTCTTT.

The V gene is TRBV28, the J gene TRBJ2-2; D might be TRBD1 or TRBD2, each matching 5 bases. Germline loops: CDR1 MDHEN, CDR2 SYDVKM. This CDR3 is 18 amino acids long. Deletions cut 3 bases from V and 2 bases from J, with 19 bases between. The CDR3 sequence: CASSFMGPRIFNTGELFF. The CDR3 DNA sequence: TGTGCCAGCAGTTTTATGGGACCGAGGATTTTTAACACCGGGGAGCTGTTTTTT.

J is TRBJ1-1 and V is TRBV12-3 or TRBV12-4, with D uncertain. This CDR3 contains 15 residues. V lost 3 bases to trimming and J lost 0 bases, with 11 bases between them. This CDR3 is CASSFTGGVNTEAFF. CDR3 sequence (DNA): TGTGCCAGCAGTTTTACGGGCGGAGTGAACACTGAAGCTTTCTTT.

A few counts support this clonotype. The chain carries TRBV5-1 and TRBJ2-7; D unclear. CDR1 and CDR2 from the germline V gene are SGHRS and YFSETQ. Trimming shortened V by 4 bases and J by 5 bases, and 16 bases separated the two germline ends. The CDR3 covers 14 residues. The chain's CDR3 is CASSPGDSGDEQYF. In DNA form, the CDR3 reads TGCGCCAGCAGCCCAGGTGATTCTGGGGACGAGCAGTACTTC.

The CDR3 nucleotides are TGTGCCAGCAGCCAAGCTATTTTCGGCTATGGCTACACCTTC. Translating gives CASSQAIFGYGYTF. This chain joins TRBV3-1 and TRBJ1-2; D remains unclear. Germline V CDR1 and CDR2: LGHDT, YNNKEL (reference sequence). There are 14 residues in the CDR3. V lost 1 base and J lost 4, with 10 bases in between.

V gene TRBV29-1 combines with J gene TRBJ2-7; 7 bases are a match to TRBD2. Germline-derived CDR1 and CDR2 are SQVTM and ANQGSEA. J gave up 1 base and V 1 base, and 7 bases lay outside the gene matches. The CDR3 is 15 amino acids. CDR3 in amino acids: CSVEAASSGSYEQYF. The CDR3, as DNA: TGCAGCGTTGAAGCGGCGTCTAGCGGATCCTACGAGCAGTACTTC.